This T cell receptor (beta chain) was captured by sequencing in a study of Graves' ophthalmopathy and Graves' hyperthyroidism. CDR3 length equals 16 residues. CDR1 is SGHAT, CDR2 FQNNGV, per germline. Study observations and caveats: Blood also harbored most expanded thyroid clonotypes above 0.001 frequency.

RNA transcripts yielded amplified TCR beta CDR3 regions. The authors performed first-round RT-PCR with HTBI primers and then a second-round multiplex PCR. TCRdb reprocessed the multiplex PCR reads with MiXCR, giving one entry per CDR3 protein. This table holds almost 750,000 distinct CDR3 sequences, about 44% found once. For donors with ophthalmopathy, the disease showed moderate-to-severe activity, reached CAS ≥3 and NOSPECS ≥4, and had lasted under 3 months. Details on this clonotype: Its matching antigen is unknown. At one of its ends the junction is not consistent with the germline gene, which may arise from a read error.

This clonotype originated in an adult man with Graves' ophthalmopathy. The chain carries TRBV11-2 and TRBJ1-2; a weak D match, TRBD1 (5 bases). Material: peripheral blood. CDR3 DNA: TGTGCCGGCAGCTTAGACCCGGTTGGGACGGAGTATGGCTACACCTTC. Protein product: CAGSLDPVGTEYGYTF.